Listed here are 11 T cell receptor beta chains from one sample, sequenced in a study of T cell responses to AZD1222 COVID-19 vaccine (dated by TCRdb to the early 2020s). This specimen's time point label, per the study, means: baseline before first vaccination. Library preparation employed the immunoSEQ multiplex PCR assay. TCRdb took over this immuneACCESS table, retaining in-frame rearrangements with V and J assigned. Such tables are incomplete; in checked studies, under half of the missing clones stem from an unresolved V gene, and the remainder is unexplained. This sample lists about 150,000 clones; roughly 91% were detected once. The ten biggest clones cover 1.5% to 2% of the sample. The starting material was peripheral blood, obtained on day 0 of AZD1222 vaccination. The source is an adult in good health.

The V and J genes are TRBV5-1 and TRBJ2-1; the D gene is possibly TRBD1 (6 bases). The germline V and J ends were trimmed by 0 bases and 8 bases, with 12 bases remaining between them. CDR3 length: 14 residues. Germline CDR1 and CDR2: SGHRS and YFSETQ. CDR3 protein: CASSLVGWTDEQFF. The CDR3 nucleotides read TGCGCCAGCAGCTTGGTCGGTTGGACAGATGAGCAGTTCTTC.

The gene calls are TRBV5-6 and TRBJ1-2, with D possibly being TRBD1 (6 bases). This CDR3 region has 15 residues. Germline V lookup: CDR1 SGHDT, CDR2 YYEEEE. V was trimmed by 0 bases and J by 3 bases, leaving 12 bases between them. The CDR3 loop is CASSLAGDRYYGYTF. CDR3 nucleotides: TGTGCCAGCAGCTTGGCGGGCGACAGGTACTATGGCTACACCTTC. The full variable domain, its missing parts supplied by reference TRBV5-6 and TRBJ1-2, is DAGVTQSPTHLIKTRGQQVTLRCSPKSGHDTVSWYQQALGQGPQFIFQYYEEEERQRGNFPDRFSGHQFPNYSSELNVNALLLGDSALYLCASSLAGDRYYGYTFGSGTRLTVV.

The CDR3 region has the DNA TGTGCCAGCAGCGCCGGCCACGACAATGAGCAGTTCTTC. As protein: CASSAGHDNEQFF. The chain employs TRBV9 and TRBJ2-1; D is unclear. With 3 bases removed from V and 5 bases from J, the gap between germline ends came to 9 bases. This CDR3 has 13 amino acids. Looked up from germline, CDR1 is SGDLS and CDR2 is YYNGEE.

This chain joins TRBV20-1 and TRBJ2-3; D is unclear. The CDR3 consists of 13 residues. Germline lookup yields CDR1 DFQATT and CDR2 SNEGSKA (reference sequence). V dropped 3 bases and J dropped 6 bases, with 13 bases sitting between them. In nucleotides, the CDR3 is TGCAGTGCTAGTGATGGAAGGTCCGATACGCAGTATTTT. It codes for CSASDGRSDTQYF.

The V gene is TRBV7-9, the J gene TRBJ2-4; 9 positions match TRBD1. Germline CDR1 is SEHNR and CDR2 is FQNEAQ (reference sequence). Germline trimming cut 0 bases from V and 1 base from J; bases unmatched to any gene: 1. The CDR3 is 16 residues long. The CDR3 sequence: CASSLAGQGAKNIQYF. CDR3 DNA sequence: TGTGCCAGCAGCTTAGCAGGACAGGGGGCCAAAAACATTCAGTACTTC.

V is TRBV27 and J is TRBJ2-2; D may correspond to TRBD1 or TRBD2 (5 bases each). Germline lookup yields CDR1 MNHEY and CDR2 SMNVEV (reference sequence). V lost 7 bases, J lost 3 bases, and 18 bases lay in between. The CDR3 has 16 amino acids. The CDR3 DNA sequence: TGTGCCAGCACCCGAGCGGTTGGGGGTGACACCGGGGAGCTGTTTTTT. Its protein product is CASTRAVGGDTGELFF.

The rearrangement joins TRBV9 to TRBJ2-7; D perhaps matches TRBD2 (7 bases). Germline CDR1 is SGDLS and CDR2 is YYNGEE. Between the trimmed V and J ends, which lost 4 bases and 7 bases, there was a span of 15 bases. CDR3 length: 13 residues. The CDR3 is CASSRGALEEQYF. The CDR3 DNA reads TGTGCCAGCAGCCGGGGGGCACTGGAAGAGCAGTACTTC.

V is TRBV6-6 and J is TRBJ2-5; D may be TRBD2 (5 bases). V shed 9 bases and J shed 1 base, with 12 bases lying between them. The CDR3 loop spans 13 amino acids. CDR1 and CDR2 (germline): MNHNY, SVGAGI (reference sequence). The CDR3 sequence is CASTGFGQETQYF. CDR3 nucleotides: TGTGCCAGTACGGGGTTCGGCCAAGAGACCCAGTACTTC.

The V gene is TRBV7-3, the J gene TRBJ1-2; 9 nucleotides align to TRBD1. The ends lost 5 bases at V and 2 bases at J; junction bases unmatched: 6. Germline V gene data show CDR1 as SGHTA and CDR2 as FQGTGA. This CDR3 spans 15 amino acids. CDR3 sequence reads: CASSATGTGNYGYTF. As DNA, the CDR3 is TGTGCCAGCAGCGCCACCGGGACAGGGAACTATGGCTACACCTTC.

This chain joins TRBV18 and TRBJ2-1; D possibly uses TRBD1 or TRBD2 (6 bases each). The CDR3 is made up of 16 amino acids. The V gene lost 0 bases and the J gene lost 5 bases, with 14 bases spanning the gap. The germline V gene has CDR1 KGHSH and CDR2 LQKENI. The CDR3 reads CASSPPLGGRNNEQFF. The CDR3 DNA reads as TGTGCCAGCTCACCACCCCTAGGGGGGCGTAACAATGAGCAGTTCTTC.

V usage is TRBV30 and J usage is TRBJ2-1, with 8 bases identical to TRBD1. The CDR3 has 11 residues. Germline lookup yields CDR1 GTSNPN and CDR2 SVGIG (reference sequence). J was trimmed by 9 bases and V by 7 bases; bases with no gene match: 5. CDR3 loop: CASGTGGEQFF. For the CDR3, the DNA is TGTGCCTCCGGGACAGGAGGTGAGCAGTTCTTC. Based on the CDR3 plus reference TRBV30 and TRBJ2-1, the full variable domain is SQTIHQWPATLVQPVGSPLSLECTVEGTSNPNLYWYRQAAGRGLQLLFYSVGIGQISSEVPQNLSASRPQDRQFILSSKKLLLSDSGFYLCASGTGGEQFFGPGTRLTVL.